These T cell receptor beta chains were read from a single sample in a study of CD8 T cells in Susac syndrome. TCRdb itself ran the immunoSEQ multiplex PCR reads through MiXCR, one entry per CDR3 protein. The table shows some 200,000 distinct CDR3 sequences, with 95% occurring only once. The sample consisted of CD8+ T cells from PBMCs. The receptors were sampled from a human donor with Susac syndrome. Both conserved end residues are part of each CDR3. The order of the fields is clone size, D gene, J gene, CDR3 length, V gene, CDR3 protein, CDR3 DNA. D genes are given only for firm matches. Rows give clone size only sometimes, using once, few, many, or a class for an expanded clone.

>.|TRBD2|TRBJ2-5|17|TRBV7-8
CASSPEGLAGGGETQYF
TGTGCCAGCTCCCCAGAAGGGCTAGCGGGAGGGGGAGAGACCCAGTACTTC
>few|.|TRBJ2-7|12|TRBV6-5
CASSRGDYEQYF
TGTGCCAGTAGCAGGGGGGACTACGAGCAGTACTTC
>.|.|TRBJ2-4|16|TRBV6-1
CASSPGSGVAKNIQYF
TGTGCCAGCAGTCCGGGGAGTGGGGTAGCCAAAAACATTCAGTACTTC
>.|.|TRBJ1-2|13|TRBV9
CASSAPTNYGYTF
TGTGCCAGCAGTGCCCCGACAAACTATGGCTACACCTTC
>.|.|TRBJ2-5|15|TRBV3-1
CASSQGSGLQETQYF
TGTGCCAGCAGCCAAGGCTCGGGACTCCAAGAGACCCAGTACTTC
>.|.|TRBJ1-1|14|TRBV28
CASSFEGVNTEAFF
TGTGCCAGCAGCTTTGAAGGGGTGAACACTGAAGCTTTCTTT
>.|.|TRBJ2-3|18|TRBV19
CASSQGEGGGFSTDTQYF
TGTGCCAGTAGCCAGGGGGAAGGAGGGGGGTTTAGCACAGATACGCAGTATTTT
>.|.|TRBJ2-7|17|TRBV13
CASSFTGIGSVHHEQYF
TGTGCCAGCAGCTTTACAGGGATCGGTAGTGTTCACCACGAGCAGTACTTC
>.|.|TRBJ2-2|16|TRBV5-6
CASSGVLVSNTGELFF
TGTGCCAGCAGCGGGGTATTGGTGTCGAACACCGGGGAGCTGTTTTTT
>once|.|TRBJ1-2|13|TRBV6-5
CASSYAGTYGYTF
TGTGCCAGCAGTTACGCAGGGACGTATGGCTACACCTTC
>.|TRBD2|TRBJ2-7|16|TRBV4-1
CASSPLLTSAVDEQYF
TGCGCCAGCAGCCCCCTCTTGACTAGCGCTGTTGACGAGCAGTACTTC
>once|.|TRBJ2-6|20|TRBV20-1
CSARVRLRDLASSGANVLTF
TGCAGTGCTAGAGTTCGACTCCGGGACCTTGCTAGCTCTGGGGCCAACGTCCTGACTTTC
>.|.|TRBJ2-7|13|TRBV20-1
CSAPRGRSYEQYF
TGCAGTGCCCCGAGGGGACGGTCCTACGAGCAGTACTTC
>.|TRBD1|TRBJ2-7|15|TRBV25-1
CASSDLGQGSDEQYF
TGTGCCAGCAGTGACCTGGGACAGGGGAGCGACGAGCAGTACTTC
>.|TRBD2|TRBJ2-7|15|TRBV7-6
CASSPGLAKIYEQYF
TGTGCCAGCAGCCCCGGACTAGCGAAGATCTACGAGCAGTACTTC
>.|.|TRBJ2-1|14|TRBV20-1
CSARGREVHNEQFF
TGCAGTGCTAGAGGGAGGGAGGTCCACAATGAGCAGTTCTTC
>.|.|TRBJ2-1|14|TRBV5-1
CASSFWQDDNEQFF
TGCGCCAGCAGCTTTTGGCAGGATGACAATGAGCAGTTCTTC
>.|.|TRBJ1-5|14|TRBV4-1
CASSQAGINQPQHF
TGCGCCAGCAGCCAAGCAGGGATCAATCAGCCCCAGCATTTT
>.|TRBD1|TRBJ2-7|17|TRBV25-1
CASSAAAGQGLTYEQYF
TGTGCCAGCAGTGCCGCAGCCGGACAGGGTCTAACCTACGAGCAGTACTTC
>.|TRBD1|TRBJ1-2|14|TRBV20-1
CSAATTGGSKGYTF
TGCAGTGCTGCCACAACAGGGGGTTCGAAGGGCTACACCTTC
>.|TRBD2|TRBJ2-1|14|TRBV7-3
CASSLTSGSYEQFF
TGTGCCAGCAGCTTAACTAGCGGGAGCTATGAGCAGTTCTTC
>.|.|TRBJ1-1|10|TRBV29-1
CSVEMGGAFF
TGCAGCGTTGAAATGGGGGGGGCTTTCTTT
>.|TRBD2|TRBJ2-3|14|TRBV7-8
CAAGREGRADTQYF
TGTGCCGCGGGGCGGGAGGGCCGGGCAGATACGCAGTATTTT
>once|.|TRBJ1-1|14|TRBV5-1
CASSAARGNTEAFF
TGCGCCAGCAGCGCGGCCCGGGGGAACACTGAAGCTTTCTTT
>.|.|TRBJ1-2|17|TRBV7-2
CASSSAGAPIANYGYTF
TGTGCCAGCAGCTCCGCAGGGGCACCCATCGCTAACTATGGCTACACCTTC
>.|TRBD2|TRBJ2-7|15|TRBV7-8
CASSPAGGTSYEQYF
TGTGCCAGCAGCCCAGCGGGGGGAACCTCCTACGAGCAGTACTTC
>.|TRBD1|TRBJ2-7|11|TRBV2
CASDRGDEQYF
TGTGCCAGCGACAGGGGGGACGAGCAGTACTTC
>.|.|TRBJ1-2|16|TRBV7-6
CASSPNSGGKGYGYTF
TGTGCCAGCAGCCCTAATTCTGGGGGCAAGGGCTATGGCTACACCTTC
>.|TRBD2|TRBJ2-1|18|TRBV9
CASSPREVGDPAYNEQFF
TGTGCCAGCAGCCCCCGGGAGGTCGGGGACCCCGCCTACAATGAGCAGTTCTTC
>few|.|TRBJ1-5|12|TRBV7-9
CASSLENQPQHF
TGTGCCAGCAGCTTGGAAAACCAGCCCCAGCATTTT
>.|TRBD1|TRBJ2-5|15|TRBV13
CASSSRGTVQETQYF
TGTGCCAGCAGTTCGAGGGGGACAGTCCAAGAGACCCAGTACTTC
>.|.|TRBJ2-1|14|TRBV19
CASSITPGYNEQFF
TGTGCCAGTAGTATCACACCGGGGTACAATGAGCAGTTCTTC
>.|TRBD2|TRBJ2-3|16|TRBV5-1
CASSVTSGGTTDTQYF
TGCGCCAGCAGCGTAACTAGCGGGGGGACCACAGATACGCAGTATTTT
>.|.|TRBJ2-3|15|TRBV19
CASSTIGVNTDTQYF
TGTGCCAGTAGTACCATCGGGGTTAACACAGATACGCAGTATTTT
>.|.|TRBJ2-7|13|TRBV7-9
CASSLDDTYEQYF
TGTGCCAGCAGCTTAGACGATACCTACGAGCAGTACTTC
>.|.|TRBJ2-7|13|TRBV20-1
CSARDRVTYEQYF
TGCAGTGCTAGAGACAGGGTAACCTACGAGCAGTACTTC
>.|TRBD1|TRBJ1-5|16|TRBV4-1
CASSQDRTGLNQPQHF
TGCGCCAGCAGCCAAGATCGGACAGGGCTCAATCAGCCCCAGCATTTT
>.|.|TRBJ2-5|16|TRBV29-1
CSVVGGGGRGQETQYF
TGCAGCGTTGTAGGAGGGGGAGGCCGGGGGCAAGAGACCCAGTACTTC
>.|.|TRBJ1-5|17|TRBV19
CASSIGATPSLIQPQHF
TGTGCCAGTAGTATCGGGGCGACCCCTTCACTAATCCAGCCCCAGCATTTT
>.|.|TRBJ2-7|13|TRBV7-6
CASSSAVMNEQYF
TGTGCCAGCAGCTCGGCAGTGATGAACGAGCAGTACTTC